This is a list of T cell receptor beta chains from one sample in a study of T cell repertoires in cytomegalovirus infection. MiXCR, run by TCRdb on the reads, gives a single entry per CDR3 protein. Among roughly 920,000 distinct CDR3 sequences listed, less than 35% were seen once. Their antigens are not known. The sequences come from cultured CD8+ T cells from PBMCs, collected from culture after CMV antigen stimulation. The receptors here all came from a human donor in good health (CMV status not recorded). Some clones in this sample may be carry-over from other donors' samples. Each CDR3 is given with its conserved first and last residue. The D gene is left open where the match is weak. Only some rows state a clone size, as once, few, many or a class for expanded clones.

TRBV15	NA	few	TRBJ1-5	TGTGCCACCAGTATCGGACAGTCCGCCAATCAGCCCCAGCATTTT	CATSIGQSANQPQHF
TRBV20-1	NA	NA	TRBJ1-5	TGCAGTGCTATTGGGGGGTATAGCAATCAGCCCCAGCATTTT	CSAIGGYSNQPQHF
TRBV6-5	NA	NA	TRBJ2-2	TGTGCCAGCAGTTACTCCTCCAGGGCCAAATTGAGGACCGGGGAGCTGTTTTTT	CASSYSSRAKLRTGELFF
TRBV9	TRBD2	NA	TRBJ2-3	TGTGCCTCCACTAGCGGGGGGGCCACCACAGATACGCAGTATTTT	CASTSGGATTDTQYF
TRBV7-9	NA	few	TRBJ1-4	TGTGCCAGCAGCTTGCCCGGTCGAGGGGCCACAACTAATGAAAAACTGTTTTTT	CASSLPGRGATTNEKLFF
TRBV7-6	TRBD2	many	TRBJ2-1	TGTGCCAGCAGCTTGGGACTAGCGGGGGTCGATGAGCAGTTCTTC	CASSLGLAGVDEQFF
TRBV29-1	NA	NA	TRBJ1-1	TGCAGCGTTGAAAAGGAGGCGTTTACCCTCATCAATGAAGCTTTCTTT	CSVEKEAFTLINEAFF
TRBV9	NA	few	TRBJ1-1	TGTGCCAGCAGCGTAGGTACGGGACAGAACACTGAAGCTTTCTTT	CASSVGTGQNTEAFF
TRBV10-1	NA	few	TRBJ2-3	TGCGCCAGCAGTGAGTCAGGGTCGATCACAGATACGCAGTATTTT	CASSESGSITDTQYF
TRBV4-3	NA	NA	TRBJ1-2	TGCGCCAGCAGCCAAGATACGGCAGTTCCTAACTATGGCTACACCTTC	CASSQDTAVPNYGYTF
TRBV6-2/TRBV6-3	NA	few	TRBJ1-2	TGTGCCAGCAGTTACTCTCCAGTCTATGGCTACACCTTC	CASSYSPVYGYTF
TRBV4-1	NA	few	TRBJ1-1	TGCGCCAGCAGCCAAGAGGGGGCCGGGGGGATGAACACTGAAGCTTTCTTT	CASSQEGAGGMNTEAFF
TRBV7-3	NA	many	TRBJ2-1	TGTGCCAGCAGCTTAACGACAGTTGGGACCTACAATGAGCAGTTCTTC	CASSLTTVGTYNEQFF
TRBV6-1	TRBD1	many	TRBJ1-3	TGTGCCAGCAATCCAGGGGGCTCCGGAAACACCATATATTTT	CASNPGGSGNTIYF
TRBV7-2	NA	many	TRBJ1-2	TGTGCCAGCAGCTTAGGCAATAATATGGTATTTCTCTGGAGCTACACCTTC	CASSLGNNMVFLWSYTF
TRBV12-3/TRBV12-4	NA	few	TRBJ1-1	TGTGCCAGCAGTTTTGGCCAGGCGGACACTGAAGCTTTCTTT	CASSFGQADTEAFF
TRBV6-5	NA	NA	TRBJ1-2	TGTGCCAGCAGTTATTCGGCAGCTAACTATGGCTACACCTTC	CASSYSAANYGYTF
TRBV14	NA	few	TRBJ2-2	TGTGCCAGCAGCCAACGACCGGGAGAGAACACCGGGGAGCTGTTTTTT	CASSQRPGENTGELFF
TRBV27	TRBD1	NA	TRBJ1-4	TGTGCCAGCAGTTTACTGCGGGACAGGGGTGATGAAAAACTGTTTTTT	CASSLLRDRGDEKLFF
TRBV7-9	NA	few	TRBJ1-2	TGTGCCAGCAGCTCGACAGGTCTCTATGGCTACACCTTC	CASSSTGLYGYTF
TRBV5-1	NA	once	TRBJ1-4	TGCGCCAGCAGCGGGGACGGAAAACTGTTTTTT	CASSGDGKLFF
TRBV7-2	NA	many	TRBJ1-2	TGTGCCAGCAGCCCCCGAGACAGCCTTATCGGATATGGCTACACCTTC	CASSPRDSLIGYGYTF
TRBV7-9	NA	many	TRBJ2-5	TGTGCCAGCAGCTTAGCTCTCGGGTTACTAGTACAAGAGACCCAGTACTTC	CASSLALGLLVQETQYF
TRBV7-9	TRBD2	NA	TRBJ2-7	TGTGCCAGCAGCTTAGTCCTAGCGGCGGTCTACGAGCAGTACTTC	CASSLVLAAVYEQYF
TRBV13	NA	few	TRBJ1-1	TGTGCCAGCAGCGGCGAGGGAGACACTGAAGCTTTCTTT	CASSGEGDTEAFF
TRBV12-3/TRBV12-4	TRBD1	once	TRBJ1-2	TGTGCCAGCGTAAGACGGGACAGGGGCTATGGCTACACCTTC	CASVRRDRGYGYTF
TRBV12-3/TRBV12-4	NA	few	TRBJ2-3	TGTGCCAGCACCCTCTCAGGGGACTTCACAGATACGCAGTATTTT	CASTLSGDFTDTQYF